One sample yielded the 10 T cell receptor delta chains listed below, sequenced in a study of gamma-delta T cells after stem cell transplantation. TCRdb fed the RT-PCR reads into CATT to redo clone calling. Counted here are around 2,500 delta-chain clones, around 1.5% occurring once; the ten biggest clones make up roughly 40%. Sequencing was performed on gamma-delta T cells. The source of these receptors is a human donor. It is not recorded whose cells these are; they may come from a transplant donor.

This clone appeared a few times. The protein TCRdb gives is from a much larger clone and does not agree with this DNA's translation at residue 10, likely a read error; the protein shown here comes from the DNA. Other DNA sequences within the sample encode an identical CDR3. CDR3 nucleotide sequence: TGTGCCTGTGACGACCTACTGGGGGACGTCACCGATAAACTCATCTTT. Amino acids: CACDDLLGDVTDKLIF. V and J are TRDV2 and TRDJ1; 9 bases are shared with TRDD3. Per the germline V gene, CDR1 is GEAIGNYY and CDR2 is EKD. V lost 3 bases and J lost 1; bases outside the gene matches: 8. CDR3 size: 16 residues.

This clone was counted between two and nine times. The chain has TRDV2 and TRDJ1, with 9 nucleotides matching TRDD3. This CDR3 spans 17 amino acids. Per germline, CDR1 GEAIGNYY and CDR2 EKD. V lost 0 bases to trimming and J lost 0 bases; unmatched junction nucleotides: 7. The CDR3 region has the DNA TGTGCCTGTGACACCGCTGGGGGATCTTTATACACCGATAAACTCATCTTT. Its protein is CACDTAGGSLYTDKLIF.

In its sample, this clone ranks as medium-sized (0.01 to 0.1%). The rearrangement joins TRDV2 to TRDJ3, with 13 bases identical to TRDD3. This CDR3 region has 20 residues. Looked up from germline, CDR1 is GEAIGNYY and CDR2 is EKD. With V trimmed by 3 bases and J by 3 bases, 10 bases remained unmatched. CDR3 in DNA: TGTGCCTGTGACTCCGTACTGGGGGATACGCGTATCTGGGACACCCGACAGATGTTTTTC. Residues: CACDSVLGDTRIWDTRQMFF.

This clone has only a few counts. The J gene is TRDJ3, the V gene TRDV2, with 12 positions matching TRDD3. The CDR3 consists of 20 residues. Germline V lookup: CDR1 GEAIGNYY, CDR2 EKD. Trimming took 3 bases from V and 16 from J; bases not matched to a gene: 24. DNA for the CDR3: TGTGCCTGTGACTCCGTACTGGGGGATACTAGCTCCTGGGACACCTGGCAGATGTTTTTC. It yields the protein CACDSVLGDTSSWDTWQMFF.

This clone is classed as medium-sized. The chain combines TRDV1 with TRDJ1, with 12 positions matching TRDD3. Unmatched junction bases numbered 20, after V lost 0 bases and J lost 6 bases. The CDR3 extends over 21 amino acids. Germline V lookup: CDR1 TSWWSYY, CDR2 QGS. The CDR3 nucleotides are TGTGCTCTTGGGGAACTAGGCTCATTCCCTCCCCCTTACTGGGGGATACATAAACTCATCTTT. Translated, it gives CALGELGSFPPPYWGIHKLIF.

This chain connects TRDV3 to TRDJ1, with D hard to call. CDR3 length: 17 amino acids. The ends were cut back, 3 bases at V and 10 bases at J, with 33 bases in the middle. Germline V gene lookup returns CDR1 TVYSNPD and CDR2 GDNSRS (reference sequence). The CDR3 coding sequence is TGTGCCTTCCTAGGCCCGGGTGGACGTGAGGACGAAGACGGACTCATCTTT. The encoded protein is CAFLGPGGREDEDGLIF.

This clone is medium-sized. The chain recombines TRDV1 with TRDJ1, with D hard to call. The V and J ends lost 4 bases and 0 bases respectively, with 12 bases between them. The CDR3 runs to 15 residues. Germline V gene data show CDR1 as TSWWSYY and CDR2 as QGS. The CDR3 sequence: CALGGDEDHTDKLIF. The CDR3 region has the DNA TGTGCTCTTGGGGGTGACGAGGATCACACCGATAAACTCATCTTT.

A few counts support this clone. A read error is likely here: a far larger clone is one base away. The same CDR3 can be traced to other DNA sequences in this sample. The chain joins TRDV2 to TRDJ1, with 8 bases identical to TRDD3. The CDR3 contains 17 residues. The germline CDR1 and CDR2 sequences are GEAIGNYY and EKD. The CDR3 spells CACDTVGLGEAADKLIF. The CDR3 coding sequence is TGCGCCTGTGACACCGTAGGGCTGGGGGAAGCGGCAGATAAACTCATCTTT.

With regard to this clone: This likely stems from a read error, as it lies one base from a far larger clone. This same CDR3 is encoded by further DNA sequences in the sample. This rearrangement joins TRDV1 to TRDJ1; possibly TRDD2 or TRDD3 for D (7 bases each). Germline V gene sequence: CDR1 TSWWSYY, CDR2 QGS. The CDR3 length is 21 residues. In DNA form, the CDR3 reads TGTGCCCTTGGGGAAGCCTCCTTCCTGCTGACTTACTGGGGCCCTCCGGGTAAACTCATCTTT. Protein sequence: CALGEASFLLTYWGPPGKLIF.

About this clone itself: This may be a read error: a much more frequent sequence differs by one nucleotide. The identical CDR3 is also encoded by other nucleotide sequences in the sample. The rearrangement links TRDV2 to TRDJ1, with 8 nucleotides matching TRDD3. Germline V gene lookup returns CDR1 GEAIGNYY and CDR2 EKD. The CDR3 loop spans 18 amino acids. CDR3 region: CACDTLLTGGRYTDKLIF. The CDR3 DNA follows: TGTGCCTGCGACACTCTTTTGACTGGGGGTCGGTACACCGATAAACTCATCTTT.